This T cell receptor beta chain was recorded in a study of CD8 T cells in ankylosing spondylitis. Overall study findings and caveats: Before this, some motif variants had been reported in reactive arthritis synovial fluid and blood. Reports say disease-linked clones showed up significantly more in matched ankylosing spondylitis synovial fluid. Characteristic of ankylosing spondylitis blood, it appeared, was a TCR beta motif comprising eight highly homologous variants.

Quantitative barcoded 5'-RACE was used to prepare TCR beta libraries. In TCRdb, the 5' RACE reads were re-called with MiXCR into one record per CDR3 protein. The table lists hundreds of thousands of distinct CDR3 sequences, roughly 25% of them singletons. V lost 6 bases to trimming and J lost 5 bases; unmatched junction nucleotides: 16. Germline values: CDR1 DFQATT, CDR2 SNEGSKA (reference sequence). The CDR3 runs to 16 residues. As regards this clonotype: Its cognate antigen is unknown.

The receptor was derived from a male donor with ankylosing spondylitis. The sequenced material came from blood, either unsorted or a sorted T cell fraction (not recorded which). The J gene is TRBJ2-3, the V gene TRBV20-1; 8 bases agree with TRBD1. The CDR3 loop is CSATPNRTGLLDTQYF. The CDR3 region has the DNA TGCAGTGCCACCCCGAATCGGACAGGGCTATTAGATACGCAGTATTTT.